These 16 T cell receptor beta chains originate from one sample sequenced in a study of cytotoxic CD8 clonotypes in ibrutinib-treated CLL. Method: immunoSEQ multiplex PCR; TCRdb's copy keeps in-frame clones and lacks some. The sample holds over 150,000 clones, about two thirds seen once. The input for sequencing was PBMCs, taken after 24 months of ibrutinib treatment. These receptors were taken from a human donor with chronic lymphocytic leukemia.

The DNA for the CDR3 is TGTGCCAGCAGCGCGACTAGCGGGAGTTACGAGCAGTACTTC. Protein: CASSATSGSYEQYF. The rearrangement joins TRBV7-9 to TRBJ2-7; TRBD2 agrees at 12 bases. The CDR3 is made up of 14 amino acids. From germline, CDR1 is SEHNR and CDR2 FQNEAQ (reference sequence). J gave up 4 bases and V 5 bases, and 3 bases lay outside the gene matches.

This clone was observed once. The CDR3 region is CASSPDKRNQPQHF. As DNA, the CDR3 is TGTGCCAGTAGCCCTGACAAACGCAATCAGCCCCAGCATTTT. The chain carries TRBV19 and TRBJ1-5; the D is unclear. The germline V gene encodes CDR1 LNHDA and CDR2 SQIVND (reference sequence). The CDR3 spans 14 residues. Trimming stripped 6 bases from V and 2 bases from J, with 11 bases between.

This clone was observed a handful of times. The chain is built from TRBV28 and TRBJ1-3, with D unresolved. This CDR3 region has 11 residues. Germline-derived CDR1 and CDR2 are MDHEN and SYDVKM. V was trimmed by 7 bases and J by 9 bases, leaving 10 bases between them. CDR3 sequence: CASTQRATIYF. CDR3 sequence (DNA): TGTGCCAGCACCCAGAGGGCCACCATATATTTT.

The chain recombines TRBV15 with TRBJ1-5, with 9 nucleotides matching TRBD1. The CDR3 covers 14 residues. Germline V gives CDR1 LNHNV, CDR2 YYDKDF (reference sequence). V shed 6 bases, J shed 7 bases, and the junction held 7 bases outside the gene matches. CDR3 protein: CATSKDRGNQPQHF. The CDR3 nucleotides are TGTGCCACCAGTAAAGACAGGGGGAACCAGCCCCAGCATTTT.

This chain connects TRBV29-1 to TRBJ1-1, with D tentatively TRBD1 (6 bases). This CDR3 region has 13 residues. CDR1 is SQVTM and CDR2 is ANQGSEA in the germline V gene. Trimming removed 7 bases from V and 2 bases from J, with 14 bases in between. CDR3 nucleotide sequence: TGCAGCGGTGGACAGCTCTTAAACACTGAAGCTTTCTTT. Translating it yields CSGGQLLNTEAFF. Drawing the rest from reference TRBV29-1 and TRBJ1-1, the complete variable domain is SAVISQKPSRDICQRGTSLTIQCQVDSQVTMMFWYRQQPGQSLTLIATANQGSEATYESGFVIDKFPISRPNLTFSTLTVSNMSPEDSSIYLCSGGQLLNTEAFFGQGTRLTVV.

The CDR3, as DNA: TGTGCCAGCAGCGTAGGACGGCTAGCTCACAATGAGCAGTTCTTC. Its translation: CASSVGRLAHNEQFF. The chain uses TRBV9 and TRBJ2-1; possibly TRBD2 for D (5 bases). The CDR3 is 15 residues long. Between the trimmed V and J ends, which lost 0 bases and 5 bases, there was a span of 12 bases. Germline loops: CDR1 SGDLS, CDR2 YYNGEE.

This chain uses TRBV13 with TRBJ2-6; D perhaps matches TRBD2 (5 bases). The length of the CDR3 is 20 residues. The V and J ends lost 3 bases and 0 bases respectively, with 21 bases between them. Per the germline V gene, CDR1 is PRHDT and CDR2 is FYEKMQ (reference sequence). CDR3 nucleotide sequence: TGTGCCAGCAGCTTCTCCTATCCGAGGGAAAATGACTCTGGGGCCAACGTCCTGACTTTC. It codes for CASSFSYPRENDSGANVLTF.

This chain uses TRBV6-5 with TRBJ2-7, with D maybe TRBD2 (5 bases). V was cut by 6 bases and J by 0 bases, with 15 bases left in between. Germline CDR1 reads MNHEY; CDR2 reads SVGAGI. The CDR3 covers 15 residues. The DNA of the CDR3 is TGTGCCAGCAGCCGCGACTACTCCATCTCCTACGAGCAGTACTTC. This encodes CASSRDYSISYEQYF.

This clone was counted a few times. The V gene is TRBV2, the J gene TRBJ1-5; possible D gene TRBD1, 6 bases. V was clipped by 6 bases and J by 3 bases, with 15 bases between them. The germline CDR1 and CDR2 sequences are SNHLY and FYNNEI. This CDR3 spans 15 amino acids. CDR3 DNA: TGTGCCAGCAGGGGTGATAGGGGGAACAATCAGCCCCAGCATTTT. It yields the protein CASRGDRGNNQPQHF.

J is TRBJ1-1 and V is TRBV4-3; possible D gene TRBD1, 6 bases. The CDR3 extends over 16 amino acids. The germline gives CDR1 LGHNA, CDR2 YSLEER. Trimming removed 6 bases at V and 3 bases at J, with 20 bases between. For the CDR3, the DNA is TGCGCCAGCAGAACGATCGGGCAGGGGAGGGACACTGAAGCTTTCTTT. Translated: CASRTIGQGRDTEAFF.

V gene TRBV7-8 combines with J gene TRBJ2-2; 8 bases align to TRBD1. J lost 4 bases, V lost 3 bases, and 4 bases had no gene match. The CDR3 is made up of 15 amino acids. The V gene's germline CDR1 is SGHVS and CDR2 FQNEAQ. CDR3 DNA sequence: TGTGCCAGCAGCTTTCGGACAGGGAGCACCGGGGAGCTGTTTTTT. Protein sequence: CASSFRTGSTGELFF.

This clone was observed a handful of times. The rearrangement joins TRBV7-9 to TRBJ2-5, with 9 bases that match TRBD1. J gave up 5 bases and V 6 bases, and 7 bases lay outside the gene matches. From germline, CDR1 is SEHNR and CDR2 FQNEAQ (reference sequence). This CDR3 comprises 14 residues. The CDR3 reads CASSSTGGEETQYF. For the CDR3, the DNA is TGTGCCAGCAGTTCTACAGGGGGCGAGGAGACCCAGTACTTC.

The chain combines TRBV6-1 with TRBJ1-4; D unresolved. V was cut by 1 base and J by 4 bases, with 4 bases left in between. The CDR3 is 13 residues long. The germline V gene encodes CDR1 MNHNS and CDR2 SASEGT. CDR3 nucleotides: TGTGCCAGCAGTGAAGTGGGTAATGAAAAACTGTTTTTT. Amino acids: CASSEVGNEKLFF.

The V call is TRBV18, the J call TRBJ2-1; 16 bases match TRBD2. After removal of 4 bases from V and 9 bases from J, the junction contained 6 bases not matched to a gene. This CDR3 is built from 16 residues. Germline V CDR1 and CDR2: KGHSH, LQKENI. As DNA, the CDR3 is TGTGCCAGCTCACAACCGGGACTAGCGGGAGGGGCTGAGCAGTTCTTC. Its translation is CASSQPGLAGGAEQFF.

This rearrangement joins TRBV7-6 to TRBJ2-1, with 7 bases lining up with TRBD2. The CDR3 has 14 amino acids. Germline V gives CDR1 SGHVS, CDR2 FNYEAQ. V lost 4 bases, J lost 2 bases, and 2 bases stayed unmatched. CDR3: CASSSGLAYNEQFF. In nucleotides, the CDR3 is TGTGCCAGCAGCTCCGGACTAGCCTACAATGAGCAGTTCTTC. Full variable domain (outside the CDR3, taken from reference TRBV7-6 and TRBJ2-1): GAGVSQSPRYKVTKRGQDVALRCDPISGHVSLYWYRQALGQGPEFLTYFNYEAQQDKSGLPNDRFSAERPEGSISTLTIQRTEQRDSAMYRCASSSGLAYNEQFFGPGTRLTVL.

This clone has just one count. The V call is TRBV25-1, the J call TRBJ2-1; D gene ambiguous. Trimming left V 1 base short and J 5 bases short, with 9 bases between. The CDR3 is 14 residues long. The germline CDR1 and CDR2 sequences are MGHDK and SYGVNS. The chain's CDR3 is CASSEWSPNNEQFF. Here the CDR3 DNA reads TGTGCCAGCAGTGAATGGAGCCCGAACAATGAGCAGTTCTTC.